In its sample, the clone carrying this TCR beta chain was seen a few times. This sample is drawn from a study of blood T cell repertoires in COVID-19. About the study: The samples span acute and convalescent COVID-19 from the United States, Italy and Spain. The cDNA or gDNA used as material had been derived from T cells, B-cell-depleted T cells, or PBMCs.

This CDR3 spans 15 amino acids. Germline CDR1 reads MRHNA; CDR2 reads SNTAGT. The ends were cut back, 4 bases at V and 1 base at J, with 13 bases in the middle. In the authors' methods: For nucleated cells, counts were estimated from reference gene primer amplification. Profiling relied on immunoSEQ multiplex PCR, and the TCRdb table lists in-frame clones only, not all of them. V, J and clone size are taken as reported in that table, and D and trimming were inferred from the DNA itself. Counted here are 110,000 or so clones, less than 85% occurring once; the ten biggest clones make up about 20%. The V gene is TRBV6-4, the J gene TRBJ1-1; a possible D gene is TRBD1 (5 bases). The receptor was isolated from a woman aged 60 to 75 with acute or convalescent COVID-19. The sample was peripheral blood. CDR3 DNA: TGTGCCAGCAGTGCAGGGAGCGGGGGGAACACTGAAGCTTTCTTT. This sequence encodes CASSAGSGGNTEAFF.